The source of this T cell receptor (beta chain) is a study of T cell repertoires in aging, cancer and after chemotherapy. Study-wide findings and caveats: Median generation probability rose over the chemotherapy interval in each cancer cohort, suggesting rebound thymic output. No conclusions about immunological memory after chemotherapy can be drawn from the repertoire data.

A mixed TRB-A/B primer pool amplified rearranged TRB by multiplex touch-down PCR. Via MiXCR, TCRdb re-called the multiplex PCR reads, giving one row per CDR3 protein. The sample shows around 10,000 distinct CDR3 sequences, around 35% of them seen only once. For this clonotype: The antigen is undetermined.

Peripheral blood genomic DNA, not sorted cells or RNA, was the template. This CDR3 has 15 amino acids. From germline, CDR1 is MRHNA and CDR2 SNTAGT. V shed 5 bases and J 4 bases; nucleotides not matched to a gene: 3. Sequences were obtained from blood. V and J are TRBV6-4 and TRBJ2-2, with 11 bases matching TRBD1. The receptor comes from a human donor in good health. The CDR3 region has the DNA TGTGCCAGCAGTCCCGGGACAGGGGGCACCGGGGAGCTGTTTTTT. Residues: CASSPGTGGTGELFF.